One and the same sample provided the 23 T cell receptor beta chains below, sequenced in a study of shared clonotypes between healthy human individuals (dated by TCRdb to 2019 to 2021). Libraries were constructed by the immunoSEQ multiplex PCR assay. The table comes from immuneACCESS by way of TCRdb, which keeps in-frame sequences with V and J called. Part of the clones is missing from these tables; in studies checked, under half for an unresolved V gene and the rest for unknown reasons. The sample includes millions of clones, with approximately 94% observed a single time. The ten largest clones represent under 0.15% of the sample. The sample was naive CD4+ T cells sorted from blood. The cell subset or site label on this specimen signifies: CD45RA+ positively selected. These receptor sequences come from a man between 18 and 35 years old in good health.

V is TRBV11-2 and J is TRBJ2-5; 7 positions match TRBD2. Germline-derived CDR1 and CDR2 are SGHAT and FQNNGV. The junction had 7 bases not matched to a gene; V was cut back by 5 bases and J by 4 bases. The CDR3 consists of 14 residues. For the CDR3, the DNA is TGTGCCAGCAGCCCATTCCGGGGGGTAGAGACCCAGTACTTC. It specifies CASSPFRGVETQYF.

CDR3 sequence reads: CASSPLSGGLPGVNTEAFF. In nucleotides, the CDR3 is TGTGCCAGCTCACCACTGTCAGGGGGACTACCTGGGGTGAACACTGAAGCTTTCTTT. The chain joins TRBV18 to TRBJ1-1; TRBD1 aligns across 7 bases. J lost 0 bases, V lost 1 base, and 14 bases had no gene match. Per germline, CDR1 KGHSH and CDR2 LQKENI. CDR3 length equals 19 residues.

Only a few counts were recorded for this clone. The chain joins TRBV6-1 to TRBJ1-4, with 8 bases aligning to TRBD1. The CDR3 totals 17 residues. In germline, CDR1 is MNHNS, CDR2 SASEGT. The ends lost 1 base at V and 8 bases at J; junction bases unmatched: 12. This CDR3 reads CASSEGRLGTGSEKLFF. The CDR3 DNA reads as TGTGCCAGCAGTGAAGGGAGGCTCGGGACAGGTAGCGAAAAACTGTTTTTT.

J is TRBJ2-7 and V is TRBV5-1, with 8 bases matching TRBD1. V lost 4 bases, J lost 2 bases, and 8 bases stayed unmatched. The CDR3 length is 15 residues. Germline V gene data show CDR1 as SGHRS and CDR2 as YFSETQ. The CDR3 DNA sequence: TGCGCCAGCAGCGGTTGGACAGGGCCAGCCTACGAGCAGTACTTC. Residues: CASSGWTGPAYEQYF.

The chain couples TRBV19 to TRBJ2-2, with 8 bases matching TRBD1. V was clipped by 4 bases and J by 5 bases; unmatched bases: 6. CDR1 LNHDA and CDR2 SQIVND come from the germline V gene (reference sequence). CDR3 size: 15 residues. The CDR3 here is CASSRDRPGTGELFF. CDR3 sequence (DNA): TGTGCCAGTAGTAGGGACAGGCCGGGGACCGGGGAGCTGTTTTTT.

This clone was found once. The chain employs TRBV5-1 and TRBJ2-1; 10 nucleotides align to TRBD1. Germline assignment: CDR1 SGHRS and CDR2 YFSETQ. With 8 bases clipped from V and 7 bases from J, the junction kept 12 bases outside the gene matches. The CDR3 covers 15 residues. Here the CDR3 DNA reads TGCGCCAGTTTTTGGGGGACAGGGGTCGGGAATGAGCAGTTCTTC. Translated: CASFWGTGVGNEQFF.

CDR3 sequence (DNA): TGTGCCAGCAGCCGAGGTGGAAACACCATATATTTT. It is translated as CASSRGGNTIYF. The chain links TRBV7-8 to TRBJ1-3; unclear D gene. Trimming stripped 5 bases from V and 3 bases from J, with 5 bases between. The CDR3 sequence is 12 residues long. CDR1 is SGHVS, CDR2 FQNEAQ, per germline. The full variable domain, completed using reference TRBV7-8 and TRBJ1-3, is GAGVSQSPRYKVAKRGQDVALRCDPISGHVSLFWYQQALGQGPEFLTYFQNEAQLDKSGLPSDRFFAERPEGSVSTLKIQRTQQEDSAVYLCASSRGGNTIYFGEGSWLTVV.

The chain employs TRBV21-1 and TRBJ1-1. TRBV21-1 is designated a pseudogene. This CDR3 spans 16 amino acids. The DNA for the CDR3 is TGTGCCAGCACTGACGGCGGGGGACGACCGAACACTGAAGCTTTCTTT. This gives the protein CASTDGGGRPNTEAFF.

For this clone: This CDR3 is also generated by other DNA sequences in the sample. V is TRBV5-4 and J is TRBJ1-6; 7 bases map to TRBD1. CDR1 SGHNT and CDR2 YYREEE come from the germline V gene (reference sequence). The J segment lost 10 bases and the V segment lost 2 bases, leaving 6 bases of the junction unmatched. The CDR3 totals 14 residues. The CDR3 region has the DNA TGTGCCAGCAGCTTCGGGCAGGGGGGGTCACCCCTCCACTTT. This encodes CASSFGQGGSPLHF.

V and J are TRBV2 and TRBJ2-7; perhaps D is TRBD1 or TRBD2 (5 bases each). The CDR3 loop spans 16 amino acids. With 4 bases removed from V and 1 base from J, the gap between germline ends came to 17 bases. CDR1 SNHLY and CDR2 FYNNEI come from the germline V gene. DNA for the CDR3: TGTGCCAGCAGTGGGGTGGGGGAACTAACTTCCTACGAGCAGTACTTC. This encodes CASSGVGELTSYEQYF.

This sequence joins TRBV25-1 and TRBJ2-2, with D perhaps being TRBD1 or TRBD2 (5 bases each). Trimming cost V 7 bases and J 0 bases, with 9 bases left between them. This CDR3 comprises 14 residues. Germline CDR1 reads MGHDK; CDR2 reads SYGVNS. The CDR3 DNA sequence: TGTGCCAGCATGAGGGGTACGAACACCGGGGAGCTGTTTTTT. This codes for CASMRGTNTGELFF.

This clone was found once. The chain uses TRBV27 and TRBJ1-2; 11 bases line up with TRBD1. Germline lookup yields CDR1 MNHEY and CDR2 SMNVEV (reference sequence). V lost 3 bases, J lost 8 bases, and 2 bases stayed unmatched. The CDR3 sequence is 13 residues long. CDR3 sequence (DNA): TGTGCCAGCAGTTTGGGACAGGGGGGCGGCTACACCTTC. Encoded protein: CASSLGQGGGYTF.

The genes are TRBV28 and TRBJ2-7; a possible D gene is TRBD1 (6 bases). The CDR3 consists of 14 residues. Germline CDR1 is MDHEN and CDR2 is SYDVKM. V lost 5 bases and J lost 4, with 15 bases in between. The DNA of the CDR3 is TGTGCCAGCAGTCCTGACCCGGGACATTACGAGCAGTACTTC. It is translated as CASSPDPGHYEQYF.

The DNA of the CDR3 is TGTGCCAGCAGTCGACCTTCGCGGGGCGGCGGCTACACCTTC. It encodes CASSRPSRGGGYTF. V usage is TRBV6-5 and J usage is TRBJ1-2; D may be TRBD1 (5 bases). The CDR3 loop spans 14 amino acids. Germline-derived CDR1 and CDR2 are MNHEY and SVGAGI. Trimming took 5 bases from V and 8 from J, leaving 18 bases between them.

The chain employs TRBV5-1 and TRBJ2-2; unclear D gene. CDR1 SGHRS and CDR2 YFSETQ come from the germline V gene. Trimming pared 0 bases from V and 2 bases from J, leaving 14 bases between. CDR3 length: 17 amino acids. The CDR3 region has the DNA TGCGCCAGCAGCTTGGTGTCAGGAGCTTTCAACACCGGGGAGCTGTTTTTT. Translated: CASSLVSGAFNTGELFF. Full variable domain (remainder filled in from reference TRBV5-1 and TRBJ2-2): KAGVTQTPRYLIKTRGQQVTLSCSPISGHRSVSWYQQTPGQGLQFLFEYFSETQRNKGNFPGRFSGRQFSNSRSEMNVSTLELGDSALYLCASSLVSGAFNTGELFFGEGSRLTVL.

This clone was counted only a few times. This chain connects TRBV27 to TRBJ1-5; the D gene is possibly TRBD1 (5 bases). CDR1 and CDR2 (germline): MNHEY, SMNVEV (reference sequence). V was shortened by 6 bases and J by 1 base, with 13 bases between the two germline ends. This CDR3 has 15 amino acids. CDR3: CASRHDRSSNQPQHF. The CDR3 bases are TGTGCCAGCAGGCATGACAGATCCAGCAATCAGCCCCAGCATTTT.

The V and J genes are TRBV7-2 and TRBJ2-4; 7 nucleotides line up with TRBD1. The CDR3 contains 16 residues. The V and J ends lost 8 bases and 6 bases, in that order; junction bases with no gene match: 16. CDR1 and CDR2 (germline): SGHTA, FQGNSA. CDR3 in DNA: TGTGCCAGCGGCCCTTTTGTAGGGGGCATCGGAAACATTCAGTACTTC. Translation: CASGPFVGGIGNIQYF.

J is TRBJ1-6 and V is TRBV28; D might be TRBD1 (5 bases). V dropped 3 bases and J dropped 8 bases, with 11 bases sitting between them. Germline V lookup: CDR1 MDHEN, CDR2 SYDVKM. The CDR3 sequence is 14 residues long. The CDR3 sequence: CASSLTQGDSPLHF. The DNA of the CDR3 is TGTGCCAGCAGTTTGACTCAGGGTGATTCACCCCTCCACTTT.

This chain connects TRBV5-1 to TRBJ2-1, with 12 bases identical to TRBD2. The CDR3 runs to 15 residues. Per the germline V gene, CDR1 is SGHRS and CDR2 is YFSETQ. V trimming: 4 bases; J trimming: 5 bases; junction bases outside the gene matches: 4. The CDR3 DNA reads as TGCGCCAGCAGCGTAACTAGCGGGAGGAACAATGAGCAGTTCTTC. Encoded protein: CASSVTSGRNNEQFF. The variable domain in full, completed from reference TRBV5-1 and TRBJ2-1, reads KAGVTQTPRYLIKTRGQQVTLSCSPISGHRSVSWYQQTPGQGLQFLFEYFSETQRNKGNFPGRFSGRQFSNSRSEMNVSTLELGDSALYLCASSVTSGRNNEQFFGPGTRLTVL.

The genes are TRBV6-1 and TRBJ2-1, with 12 bases lining up with TRBD2. V gave up 5 bases and J gave up 5 bases; unmatched junction bases: 4. Germline V CDR1 and CDR2: MNHNS, SASEGT. The CDR3 loop spans 15 amino acids. In nucleotides, the CDR3 is TGTGCCAGCAGTCAACTAGCGGGAGGCAACAATGAGCAGTTCTTC. It codes for CASSQLAGGNNEQFF.

V gene TRBV28 combines with J gene TRBJ1-2, with TRBD1 identical over 9 bases. The CDR3 is 14 residues long. Germline lookup yields CDR1 MDHEN and CDR2 SYDVKM. V lost 11 bases, J lost 7 bases, and 14 bases stayed unmatched. The CDR3 spells CAAVPPGTGIGYTF. DNA for the CDR3: TGTGCCGCAGTTCCACCGGGGACAGGGATTGGCTACACCTTC.

This chain links TRBV7-2 with TRBJ2-7; 9 bases match TRBD2. Germline trimming cut 2 bases from V and 3 bases from J; bases unmatched to any gene: 8. Per the germline V gene, CDR1 is SGHTA and CDR2 is FQGNSA. This CDR3 has 16 residues. For the CDR3, the DNA is TGTGCCAGCAGCTTACGGGCGGGAGGGCTGCTCTACGAGCAGTACTTC. Translation gives CASSLRAGGLLYEQYF.

The chain combines TRBV7-9 with TRBJ2-5; possibly TRBD1 for D (6 bases). V was shortened by 2 bases and J by 5 bases, with 12 bases between the two germline ends. In germline, CDR1 is SEHNR, CDR2 FQNEAQ (reference sequence). The CDR3 is 14 amino acids. CDR3 protein: CASSLIGQGETQYF. CDR3 DNA sequence: TGTGCCAGCAGCTTAATCGGGCAGGGGGAGACCCAGTACTTC.